A selection of T cell receptor beta chains follows, all from one sample in a study of blood T cells in healthy people across ages. Each CDR3 protein gets one entry after TCRdb re-called the 5' RACE reads with MiXCR. The data show 650,000 to 1,000,000 distinct CDR3 sequences, with 36% seen just once and about an eighth held by the top ten. Sequenced input: blood. These receptors were collected from a man in his late teens or twenties in good health. Both conserved end residues are trimmed from each CDR3. Expanded clones get a size class; other rows say once, few or many, or leave the size out.

v_call clone_size cdr3_aa
TRBV7-2 NA ASSLEGASRANVLT
TRBV28 NA ASTGSELRSPLH
TRBV4-3 NA ASSHLLGGVNTEAF
TRBV4-3 NA ASSQEPDSSYEQF
TRBV27 many ASSPITEQETQY
TRBV10-3 many AISEISDTQY
TRBV7-2 many ASSPGTSVNEQF
TRBV20-1 few SARDQARRDQPQH
TRBV7-2 NA ASSFQTGDSHGNTIY
TRBV10-3 few AISTAGNTEAF
TRBV7-9 few ASSFLAGLFKDTQY
TRBV12-1 NA ASSPSGGPNEQF
TRBV20-1 NA SARNIRGRNQPQH
TRBV12-3/TRBV12-4 few ASRGVPYNEQF
TRBV7-2 many ASSSDINQPQH
TRBV7-6 NA ASSLGTGLQGAQY
TRBV7-9 NA ASSVALLGEQY
TRBV12-3/TRBV12-4 NA ASSLRTAANYGYT
TRBV27 NA ASSLLWVMSYNEQF
TRBV4-3 many ASTQRVRQGSTDTQY
TRBV5-1 few ASSWTTGREAKNIQY
TRBV4-3 many ASSQSLPGLAQETQY
TRBV25-1 many ASSGPNYGYT
TRBV27 NA ASSPFSGLAAEQF
TRBV7-9 once VSSWTGGEAF
TRBV20-1 many SARKPGLAGEQF
TRBV13 NA ASSYTGGANTGELF
TRBV12-3/TRBV12-4 NA ASSPFGQPADTQY
TRBV20-1 NA SARDIRGTNQPQH
TRBV10-2 many ASSEWENTEAF
TRBV27 NA ASSLSGEGNVQY
TRBV20-1 NA SASITGLAVNQQF
TRBV7-9 NA ASSSAQSGVRGTQY
TRBV20-1 NA SAPPGPRTDTQY
TRBV28 many ASSSPTGSRETQY
TRBV20-1 few SARDFSYQGDLETQY
TRBV6-5 NA ASSYGARGILGYT
TRBV7-6 few ACSLEGTAFTEAF
TRBV6-5 NA ASRGGGATEAF
TRBV27 NA ASSVNPWQSDPRAQF
TRBV12-3/TRBV12-4 NA AGTSGTANTGELF
TRBV15 few ATSRDPLNRGRYNEQF
TRBV6-6 few ASSYSQDYEQY
TRBV4-3 NA ASSQDRKGRNGYT
TRBV7-9 NA ASSRNLGQGDNQPQH
TRBV6-6 few ASSPLSGLAAGTQY
TRBV6-2/TRBV6-3 NA ASSRGLAGVSYNEQF
TRBV10-3 NA AIKSREGSEKNEQF
TRBV5-1 NA ASGLEGTGANVLT
TRBV14 NA ASSLGVVRY
TRBV12-3/TRBV12-4 many ASSPGTAVYGYT
TRBV20-1 NA SARAPALGGYT
TRBV6-2/TRBV6-3 few ASSEQGAGYT
TRBV10-3 many AISESGRPSYEQY
TRBV28 few ASSQQEPWEESNQPQH